Below are 21 T cell receptor beta chains sequenced from a single sample in a study of blood T cell repertoires in COVID-19. TCRdb's copy holds only in-frame clones and misses some; the assay was immunoSEQ multiplex PCR. Here the sample spans about 140,000 clones, about 86% being singletons. Material: peripheral blood. These receptors all come from a woman aged 50 to 65 with active or convalescent COVID-19.

The chain uses TRBV19 and TRBJ1-5; 8 bases fit TRBD1. The V and J ends lost 5 bases and 2 bases, in that order; junction bases with no gene match: 5. In germline, CDR1 is LNHDA, CDR2 SQIVND (reference sequence). CDR3 length: 15 amino acids. Here the CDR3 DNA reads TGTGCCAGTAGTCCCTCGGGACAGGGCAATCAGCCCCAGCATTTT. Translated: CASSPSGQGNQPQHF.

CDR3 region: CASSTRDEQYF. The CDR3 coding sequence is TGTGCCAGCAGTACTAGGGACGAGCAGTACTTC. This chain joins TRBV6-5 and TRBJ2-7; a weak D match, TRBD2 (5 bases). Trimming pared 5 bases from V and 5 bases from J, leaving 7 bases between. CDR1 is MNHEY, CDR2 SVGAGI, per germline. The CDR3 runs 11 residues.

The rearrangement links TRBV18 to TRBJ1-3; possibly TRBD1 for D (5 bases). The CDR3 extends over 15 amino acids. Trimming removed 3 bases from V and 1 base from J, with 10 bases in between. Germline V gene lookup returns CDR1 KGHSH and CDR2 LQKENI. The CDR3 DNA sequence: TGTGCCAGCTCACCTCCAGGGTCGTCTGGAAACACCATATATTTT. Its protein is CASSPPGSSGNTIYF.

The rearrangement joins TRBV12-3 or TRBV12-4 to TRBJ1-1, with D uncertain. The CDR3 contains 12 residues. The V end was cut by 3 bases, the J end by 11 bases, with 13 bases between. CDR3 nucleotide sequence: TGTGCCAGCAGTTTCTCGTCCGGGTTGGCTTTCTTT. It encodes CASSFSSGLAFF.

V is TRBV15 and J is TRBJ2-4, with D possibly being TRBD2 (5 bases). Per germline, CDR1 LNHNV and CDR2 YYDKDF (reference sequence). V lost 0 bases to trimming and J lost 8 bases, with 8 bases between them. The CDR3 is 13 amino acids. The DNA of the CDR3 is TGTGCCACCAGCAGAGACCTGAGGGACATTCAGTACTTC. Its protein is CATSRDLRDIQYF.

V gene TRBV4-2 combines with J gene TRBJ1-1; a possible D gene is TRBD1 (5 bases). The ends were cut back, 4 bases at V and 1 base at J, with 10 bases in the middle. The germline CDR1 and CDR2 sequences are LGHNA and YNFKEQ. The CDR3 runs 14 residues. The CDR3 loop is CASSPDRENTEAFF. The DNA of the CDR3 is TGTGCCAGCAGCCCTGACAGAGAGAACACTGAAGCTTTCTTT.

J is TRBJ1-5 and V is TRBV24-1; D remains unclear. This CDR3 has 14 residues. Trimming stripped 1 base from V and 8 bases from J, with 11 bases between. Germline lookup yields CDR1 KGHDR and CDR2 SFDVKD. The CDR3 protein is CATSDFGSTKPQHF. The DNA of the CDR3 is TGTGCCACCAGTGATTTTGGCAGTACCAAGCCCCAGCATTTT.

The rearrangement uses TRBV7-2 and TRBJ1-5; 8 bases map to TRBD1. Germline V CDR1 and CDR2: SGHTA, FQGNSA. Trimming took 5 bases from V and 8 from J; bases not matched to a gene: 8. This CDR3 is built from 14 residues. The CDR3 protein is CASSEDRDVKPQHF. The CDR3 DNA sequence: TGTGCCAGCAGCGAGGACAGGGACGTAAAGCCCCAGCATTTT.

This clone was seen only once. The chain has TRBV27 and TRBJ2-7; 11 nucleotides align to TRBD1. The J segment lost 3 bases and the V segment lost 8 bases, leaving 9 bases of the junction unmatched. CDR1 and CDR2 (germline): MNHEY, SMNVEV (reference sequence). The CDR3 has 15 residues. DNA of the CDR3: TGTGCCAGCGGAGTGGGACAGGGGGGCTACTACGAGCAGTACTTC. Protein sequence: CASGVGQGGYYEQYF.

The chain has TRBV5-8 and TRBJ1-2, with 10 bases identical to TRBD1. The CDR3 spans 14 residues. Germline V lookup: CDR1 SGHTS, CDR2 YDEGEE. The trim removed 4 bases at V and 7 bases at J, leaving 7 bases unmatched. CDR3 in amino acids: CASSPRQGAVGYTF. The CDR3 DNA reads as TGTGCCAGCAGCCCCCGACAGGGGGCTGTTGGCTACACCTTC.

This chain joins TRBV3-1 (or the pseudogene TRBV3-2) and TRBJ1-1; 9 bases fit TRBD1. V trimming: 2 bases; J trimming: 4 bases; junction bases outside the gene matches: 8. Looked up from germline, CDR1 is LGHDT and CDR2 is YNNKEL (reference sequence). CDR3 length: 16 amino acids. CDR3 sequence: CASSQLGTGRVTEAFF. In nucleotides, the CDR3 is TGTGCCAGCAGCCAACTTGGGACAGGGAGGGTCACTGAAGCTTTCTTT.

This clone was observed a handful of times. This sequence joins TRBV2 and TRBJ1-2; D is perhaps TRBD1 (5 bases). V dropped 6 bases and J dropped 2 bases, with 10 bases sitting between them. CDR1 is SNHLY, CDR2 FYNNEI, per germline. The CDR3 consists of 13 residues. CDR3 DNA: TGTGCCAGCAGCGCGGACATCAACTATGGCTACACCTTC. It translates to CASSADINYGYTF.

This chain joins TRBV29-1 and TRBJ2-4, with D possibly being TRBD2 (7 bases). The CDR3 loop spans 18 amino acids. V dropped 4 bases and J dropped 0 bases, with 22 bases sitting between them. Germline-derived CDR1 and CDR2 are SQVTM and ANQGSEA. The CDR3: CSVAPQGGGRLAKNIQYF. The DNA of the CDR3 is TGCAGCGTTGCCCCCCAGGGAGGGGGACGTTTAGCCAAAAACATTCAGTACTTC. Complete variable domain (other parts from reference TRBV29-1 and TRBJ2-4): SAVISQKPSRDICQRGTSLTIQCQVDSQVTMMFWYRQQPGQSLTLIATANQGSEATYESGFVIDKFPISRPNLTFSTLTVSNMSPEDSSIYLCSVAPQGGGRLAKNIQYFGAGTRLSVL.

The V gene is TRBV28, the J gene TRBJ2-7, with 11 bases aligning to TRBD2. Germline trimming cut 6 bases from V and 1 base from J; bases unmatched to any gene: 5. This CDR3 has 15 amino acids. In germline, CDR1 is MDHEN, CDR2 SYDVKM. The CDR3 coding sequence is TGTGCCAGCAGATCGACTAGCGGGGAATCCTACGAGCAGTACTTC. Translating gives CASRSTSGESYEQYF.

The gene calls are TRBV28 and TRBJ2-1; D is perhaps TRBD2 (6 bases). Looked up from germline, CDR1 is MDHEN and CDR2 is SYDVKM. The CDR3 contains 15 residues. Trimming took off 3 bases at V and 4 bases at J, with 13 bases between the two ends. The CDR3 DNA reads as TGTGCCAGCAGTTTTTTTCGCGGGATTTACAATGAGCAGTTCTTC. Translated: CASSFFRGIYNEQFF. Using reference TRBV28 and TRBJ2-1 for the parts outside the CDR3, the full variable domain is DVKVTQSSRYLVKRTGEKVFLECVQDMDHENMFWYRQDPGLGLRLIYFSYDVKMKEKGDIPEGYSVSREKKERFSLILESASTNQTSMYLCASSFFRGIYNEQFFGPGTRLTVL.

The J gene is TRBJ1-1, the V gene TRBV7-2; 7 bases agree with TRBD1. With V trimmed by 5 bases and J by 1 base, 4 bases remained unmatched. This CDR3 has 14 amino acids. CDR1 SGHTA and CDR2 FQGNSA come from the germline V gene. CDR3 coding DNA: TGTGCCAGCAGCCTTCGGACAGGGAACACTGAAGCTTTCTTT. It translates to CASSLRTGNTEAFF.

The genes are TRBV27 and TRBJ1-2; D is ambiguous. Germline CDR1 and CDR2: MNHEY and SMNVEV (reference sequence). CDR3 length equals 14 residues. Trimming shortened V by 0 bases and J by 2 bases, and 7 bases separated the two germline ends. CDR3 protein: CASSLSAGNYGYTF. DNA for the CDR3: TGTGCCAGCAGTTTATCTGCCGGGAACTATGGCTACACCTTC.

This clone turned up a few times. The rearrangement uses TRBV24-1 and TRBJ2-5; tentatively, D is TRBD2 (5 bases). The CDR3 spans 16 residues. V gave up 3 bases and J gave up 3 bases, with 16 bases separating them. The germline gives CDR1 KGHDR, CDR2 SFDVKD. The CDR3 DNA reads TGTGCCACCAGTGATCCCAATAAGGACGGGGAAGAGACCCAGTACTTC. This encodes CATSDPNKDGEETQYF.

This clone came up once. The chain links TRBV28 to TRBJ1-2, with TRBD1 as a possible D gene (5 bases). Trimming left V 4 bases short and J 6 bases short, with 21 bases between. This CDR3 is built from 16 residues. Germline V CDR1 and CDR2: MDHEN, SYDVKM. CDR3 DNA: TGTGCCAGCAGTTCCTCTTCCGGAGGGGTTGGACATGGCTACACCTTC. This gives the protein CASSSSSGGVGHGYTF.

This clone is classed as medium-sized. The rearrangement links TRBV7-3 to TRBJ2-5, with D maybe TRBD2 (6 bases). Germline values: CDR1 SGHTA, CDR2 FQGTGA. This CDR3 has 15 amino acids. V was pared by 5 bases and J by 4 bases, with 17 bases between. CDR3 coding DNA: TGTGCCAGCAGCGCCTCCGGGACTTGGGGAGAGACCCAGTACTTC. This encodes CASSASGTWGETQYF. Based on the CDR3 plus reference TRBV7-3 and TRBJ2-5, the full variable domain is GAGVSQTPSNKVTEKGKYVELRCDPISGHTALYWYRQSLGQGPEFLIYFQGTGAADDSGLPNDRFFAVRPEGSVSTLKIQRTERGDSAVYLCASSASGTWGETQYFGPGTRLLVL.

In this sample, this clone turned up many times. J is TRBJ1-6 and V is TRBV12-5, with D unclear. The germline V gene has CDR1 LGHNT and CDR2 FRNRAP. V lost 0 bases and J lost 9, with 6 bases in between. The CDR3 runs 13 residues. The CDR3 spells CASGLVDSSPLHF. The DNA of the CDR3 is TGTGCTAGTGGTTTGGTAGATAGTTCACCCCTCCACTTT.